These T cell receptor beta chains were read from a single sample in a study of T cell responses to AZD1222 COVID-19 vaccine. Generated by immunoSEQ multiplex PCR, the TCRdb table keeps only in-frame clones and is missing some. The sample includes 100,000 to 150,000 clones, around nine tenths of them seen just once. Sequenced material: peripheral blood, taken on day 0 of AZD1222 vaccination. The source is an adult in good health. CDR3s include the opening cysteine and the closing phenylalanine or tryptophan. The order of the fields is V gene, CDR3 length, J gene, D gene, clone size, CDR3 DNA, CDR3 protein. The D gene is left open where the match is weak. Expanded clones are given a class, and other clones once, few, many or no size at all.

TRBV5-1,16,TRBJ1-2,.,.,TGCGCCAGCACTGGGTACCAGACAGGCCGGATGGGAGGCTACACCTTC,CASTGYQTGRMGGYTF
TRBV21-1,13,TRBJ1-4,.,.,TGTGCCAGCAGCTCCCGGGTCCCTGAAAAACTGTTTTTT,CASSSRVPEKLFF
TRBV11-2,17,TRBJ2-1,TRBD2,.,TGTGCCAGCAGCTTAGCTAGCCAGCGGGGGGGTTACAATGAGCAGTTCTTC,CASSLASQRGGYNEQFF
TRBV4-2,12,TRBJ2-1,.,.,TGTGCCAGCATTACGGCAAACAATGAGCAGTTCTTC,CASITANNEQFF
TRBV9,12,TRBJ1-1,.,.,TGTGCCAGCAGCGGCGCGGGAGTCGGGAATTTCTTT,CASSGAGVGNFF
TRBV19,14,TRBJ1-6,.,.,TGTGCCAGTAGTATGTGGGAAACTCATTCACCCCTCCACTTT,CASSMWETHSPLHF
TRBV27,12,TRBJ2-7,.,once,TGTGCCAGCAGTTCCACAGGGCGCGAGCAGTACTTC,CASSSTGREQYF
TRBV18,14,TRBJ2-2,.,.,TGTGCCAGCTCCCCCCTCGGGCCGACCGGGGAGCTGTTTTTT,CASSPLGPTGELFF
TRBV19,15,TRBJ1-1,.,.,TGTGCCAGTAGTCCAGTATCGGGTCTGAACACTGAAGCTTTCTTT,CASSPVSGLNTEAFF
TRBV19,13,TRBJ1-1,.,.,TGTGCCAGTAGTTGGGGGGATTGGACTGAAGCTTTCTTT,CASSWGDWTEAFF
TRBV7-2,12,TRBJ1-1,.,.,TGTGCCAGCAGCTCCAAGCTGGGGAAGGGTTTCTTT,CASSSKLGKGFF
TRBV9,16,TRBJ2-3,.,.,TGTGCCAGCAGCGACGACAGGAGAACTAGCACAGATACGCAGTATTTT,CASSDDRRTSTDTQYF
TRBV27,15,TRBJ2-5,TRBD2,.,TGTGCCAGCAGTCCCTATTCGGGGGGAACCGAGACCCAGTACTTC,CASSPYSGGTETQYF
TRBV4-3,14,TRBJ2-3,.,once,TGCGCCAGCAGCCAAGCCAACACAACAGATACGCAGTATTTT,CASSQANTTDTQYF
TRBV2,17,TRBJ2-2,.,.,TGTGCCAGCAGTGAAGTATGGGGCGGGCCAGGGAGTGGGGAGCTGTTTTTT,CASSEVWGGPGSGELFF
TRBV6-4,15,TRBJ2-3,.,few,TGTGCCAGCAGTGAGGGGCCTGCGGGGAAAGATACGCAGTATTTT,CASSEGPAGKDTQYF
TRBV10-3,14,TRBJ1-1,.,.,TGTGCCACCAAAGGGACCGAAAGAGACACTGAAGCTTTCTTT,CATKGTERDTEAFF
TRBV5-4,14,TRBJ1-2,TRBD1,once,TGTGCCAGCAGCTTTACTGGGACAGAAAAGGTGGACACCTTC,CASSFTGTEKVDTF
TRBV7-9,17,TRBJ1-5,.,few,TGTGCCAGCAGCTTAATGTGGAGGGACCATAGCAATCAGCCCCAGCATTTT,CASSLMWRDHSNQPQHF
TRBV6-5,14,TRBJ1-2,TRBD1,.,TGTGCCGCCAGGGGACAGGGGGGGACGGGTGGCTACACCTTC,CAARGQGGTGGYTF
TRBV5-4,14,TRBJ1-2,TRBD1,.,TGTGCCACTTCGGGGGGACAGTTCAACTATGGCTACACCTTC,CATSGGQFNYGYTF
TRBV28,15,TRBJ2-1,.,.,TGTGCCAGCAGTTTATTGGCCGCCGCCTACAATGAGCAGTTCTTC,CASSLLAAAYNEQFF
TRBV6-5,13,TRBJ1-2,.,.,TGTGCCAGCAGTTACGGTCAGGTGGAGGGCTACACCTTC,CASSYGQVEGYTF
TRBV2,17,TRBJ2-2,TRBD2,.,TGTGCCAGCACCCCCCTTCGCCTAGCGGGGGGGCCCGGGGAGCTGTTTTTT,CASTPLRLAGGPGELFF
TRBV14,15,TRBJ2-3,.,.,TGTGCCAGCAGCCCGAAACGACAGAGCACAGATACGCAGTATTTT,CASSPKRQSTDTQYF
TRBV13,15,TRBJ1-3,.,once,TGTGCCAGCAGCTCGGGTAGTTGGACTGGAAACACCATATATTTT,CASSSGSWTGNTIYF
TRBV6-2/TRBV6-3,13,TRBJ1-5,.,.,TGTGCCAGCAGTTTACAGGGTAGACAGCCCCAGCATTTT,CASSLQGRQPQHF
TRBV10-3,14,TRBJ2-5,TRBD2,.,TGTGCCATCAGCCTCGGGACTAGCCCAGAGACCCAGTACTTC,CAISLGTSPETQYF
TRBV6-1,15,TRBJ1-3,.,.,TGTGCCAGCAGTGAAGCAAGGCCGGGGGGAAACACCATATATTTT,CASSEARPGGNTIYF
TRBV9,14,TRBJ2-7,.,.,TGTGCCAGCAGCGCAAGGGGGGAAAACTACGAGCAGTACTTC,CASSARGENYEQYF
TRBV5-1,15,TRBJ2-3,TRBD2,.,TGCGCCAGCAGCTTGAGGGGACTAGCGGGGGATACGCAGTATTTT,CASSLRGLAGDTQYF
TRBV7-2,13,TRBJ2-3,.,.,TGTGCCAGCAGCTTAGGTACAGGCGATTTGCAGTATTTT,CASSLGTGDLQYF
TRBV27,14,TRBJ1-1,.,.,TGTGCCAGCACCGTCTCGCGGGGGAACACTGAAGCTTTCTTT,CASTVSRGNTEAFF
TRBV18,17,TRBJ1-3,TRBD1,.,TGTGCCAGCTCGAGGACAGGGGACAGAGAATCTGGAAACACCATATATTTT,CASSRTGDRESGNTIYF
TRBV6-1,14,TRBJ1-1,.,.,TGTGCCAGCAGTGATATCAGGTTGAACACTGAAGCTTTCTTT,CASSDIRLNTEAFF
TRBV5-1,14,TRBJ1-5,.,.,TGCGCCAGCAGCTTGGAAGGGAAAGATCAGCCCCAGCATTTT,CASSLEGKDQPQHF
TRBV28,14,TRBJ1-4,TRBD1,once,TGTGCCAGCAGTTTCAGGGGGGGAGATGAAAAACTGTTTTTT,CASSFRGGDEKLFF
TRBV30,14,TRBJ1-4,.,.,TGTGCCTGGAGTGTGTCGCGTTTTAATGAAAAACTGTTTTTT,CAWSVSRFNEKLFF
TRBV30,11,TRBJ1-4,.,.,TGTGCACACATATCTAATGAAAAACTGTTTTTT,CAHISNEKLFF
TRBV5-1,17,TRBJ2-3,TRBD2,.,TGCGCCAGCAGCTTGGGGCGACTAGCGGGAGTCACAGATACGCAGTATTTT,CASSLGRLAGVTDTQYF
TRBV19,17,TRBJ1-5,.,.,TGTGCCAGTAGTATTAGGGGCAGGGGTTATAGCAATCAGCCCCAGCATTTT,CASSIRGRGYSNQPQHF
TRBV6-4,14,TRBJ1-6,.,.,TGTGCCAGCAGCCAAACATTCTATAATTCACCCCTCCACTTT,CASSQTFYNSPLHF
TRBV9,14,TRBJ1-4,.,.,TGTGCCAGCGGACGGGGGACAACTAATGAAAAACTGTTTTTT,CASGRGTTNEKLFF
TRBV5-1,15,TRBJ2-4,.,.,TGCGCCAGCAGCTTTGGGACGGCTTCTAAAAACATTCAGTACTTC,CASSFGTASKNIQYF
TRBV19,16,TRBJ1-2,TRBD1,.,TGTGCCAGTAATACCGGGACAGGGACCTTAAACTATGGCTACACCTTC,CASNTGTGTLNYGYTF
TRBV5-1,13,TRBJ1-1,.,.,TGCGCCAGCAGCTTGGCGGGGGAGGCTGAAGCTTTCTTT,CASSLAGEAEAFF
TRBV28,13,TRBJ1-3,.,.,TGTGCCAGCACCGGGGAGGGACGAAACACCATATATTTT,CASTGEGRNTIYF
TRBV4-3,16,TRBJ2-1,TRBD2,.,TGCGCCAGCAGCCAAGAAACAGCGGGGCCCTACAATGAGCAGTTCTTC,CASSQETAGPYNEQFF
TRBV7-8,13,TRBJ1-5,.,.,TGTGCCAGCAGCTCCCAACGGAATCAGCCCCAGCATTTT,CASSSQRNQPQHF
TRBV4-3,15,TRBJ1-5,.,.,TGCGCCAGCAGCCAGGGGGTCTTTAGCAATCAGCCCCAGCATTTT,CASSQGVFSNQPQHF